Relative to its sample, the clone carrying this T cell receptor beta chain is medium-sized (0.01 to 0.1%). Its specificity is unknown. The study's library attached unique molecular identifiers to single cDNA molecules. The authors' processing: Per sample, the median was around 96,000 TCRs, with values from around 24,000 to 710,000. MiXCR, run by TCRdb on the 5' RACE reads, gives a single entry per CDR3 protein. TCRdb assigned the V and J calls; the authors' analysis was not used. The table has over 70,000 distinct CDR3 sequences, about 16% seen once; the top ten hold about 6.5%. Unseparated into fractions, whole blood served as the source from which total RNA was extracted. The sample belongs to a study of human T cells and chemical hapten exposure. Study-level information: Variability of per-sample TCR yields stemmed mainly from small differences in pooled library volume. Regarding the study as a whole: The number of TCRs over 1 in 1000 frequency stayed unchanged after DPC.

With 3 bases clipped from V and 7 bases from J, the junction kept 11 bases outside the gene matches. The CDR3 is 15 residues long. Per the germline V gene, CDR1 is MDHEN and CDR2 is SYDVKM. The receptor's source is a female donor in good health. The J gene is TRBJ1-1, the V gene TRBV28, with TRBD1 matching over 7 bases. CDR3 amino acids: CASSLSDRERGEAFF. In DNA, the CDR3 is TGTGCCAGCAGTTTGTCCGACAGGGAAAGGGGTGAAGCTTTCTTT.